This entry is about one T cell receptor beta chain. The repertoire was sequenced with immunoSEQ multiplex PCR; TCRdb's copy has only in-frame clones and lacks some. The sample comprises more than 2 million clones, 85% to 95% of which are singletons, and about 1.7% rests with the top ten. Terminally differentiated effector memory CD45RA+ cells were excluded by CCR7 positive selection of CD45RO-negative cells. Germline V gene data show CDR1 as SGHRS and CDR2 as YFSETQ. Trimming took 4 bases from V and 4 from J; bases not matched to a gene: 8. CDR3 length: 15 amino acids. This record belongs to a study of shared clonotypes between healthy human individuals.

The chain recombines TRBV5-1 with TRBJ2-5; TRBD2 agrees at 9 bases. The specimen was naive CD8+ T cells from PBMCs. The clonotype originates from a man younger than 35 in good health. Some clones in this sample may be carry-over from other donors' samples. The CDR3 DNA is TGCGCCAGCAGCCTCGTAGCGGGAGTTTCAGAGACCCAGTACTTC. Translation: CASSLVAGVSETQYF.